This T cell receptor beta chain is drawn from a study of control samples from healthy donors and cancer patients. J was trimmed by 3 bases and V by 2 bases; bases with no gene match: 4. The CDR3 is 15 residues long. Germline assignment: CDR1 MRHNA and CDR2 SNTAGT. Only a few counts were recorded for this clone. Produced via immunoSEQ multiplex PCR; TCRdb's table is partial and in-frame only. The sample consists of approximately 70,000 clones, about 87% of them appearing once. This sequence was found in a man in his fifties or sixties in good health. Sequencing was performed on blood. The chain links TRBV6-4 to TRBJ2-1; 7 bases align to TRBD2. CDR3 amino acids: CASSDRAGDYNEQFF. The CDR3 DNA reads TGTGCCAGCAGTGACCGGGCGGGGGACTACAATGAGCAGTTCTTC.